This T cell receptor (beta chain) was captured by sequencing in a study of blood T cell repertoires in COVID-19. Study details: The United States, Italy and Spain supplied acute and convalescent COVID-19 samples. The analysed material was cDNA or gDNA that came from T cells, B-cell-depleted T cells, or PBMCs.

V lost 10 bases and J lost 1, with 9 bases in between. Germline V gives CDR1 SNHLY, CDR2 FYNNEI. This CDR3 comprises 12 residues. As processed by the authors: Reference gene primer amplification yielded estimated nucleated cell counts. Some clones are missing from TCRdb's copy, which holds only in-frame ones; the method was immunoSEQ multiplex PCR. Clone size and the V and J calls come from that table; the DNA yielded D and trimming. The sample has about 210,000 clones, 88% seen once. This clonotype was sampled from a young man with active or convalescent COVID-19. The sample comprised peripheral blood. The chain recombines TRBV2 with TRBJ2-3; TRBD2 might be the D (6 bases). The CDR3 coding sequence is TGTGCCACTGCGGGACGCACAGATACGCAGTATTTT. Protein sequence: CATAGRTDTQYF.